The 23 T cell receptor beta chains in this list originate from one sample, sequenced in a study of T-cell reconstitution after alpha-beta-depleted transplantation in children. It was with unique molecular identifiers that the TCRbeta library was prepared. TCRdb re-called the PCR reads with MiXCR, one entry per CDR3 protein. The sample yields hundreds of thousands of distinct CDR3 sequences, approximately 20% seen once. This sample comprised PBMCs from the stem cell graft donor, obtained from the stem cell graft. The receptors derive from a human donor who donated a stem cell graft to a child with acute lymphoblastic leukemia.

This clonotype was seen a few times. V gene TRBV5-6 combines with J gene TRBJ1-2; the D is unclear. Germline V gives CDR1 SGHDT, CDR2 YYEEEE. V dropped 0 bases and J dropped 8 bases, with 14 bases sitting between them. This CDR3 spans 14 amino acids. The CDR3 protein is CASSLVPDGVGYTF. For the CDR3, the DNA is TGTGCCAGCAGCTTGGTGCCTGACGGAGTGGGCTACACCTTC.

This clonotype appeared a few times. CDR3 in amino acids: CASTLTPGIRPYNEQFF. DNA for the CDR3: TGTGCCAGTACCCTGACCCCGGGGATAAGACCGTACAATGAGCAGTTCTTC. V is TRBV19 and J is TRBJ2-1; D may be TRBD2 (5 bases). The CDR3 contains 17 residues. Germline V gene lookup returns CDR1 LNHDA and CDR2 SQIVND (reference sequence). The V gene lost 7 bases and the J gene lost 4 bases, with 23 bases spanning the gap.

The J gene is TRBJ2-2, the V gene TRBV20-1; D is possibly TRBD2 (5 bases). Germline V gene data show CDR1 as DFQATT and CDR2 as SNEGSKA (reference sequence). Trimming took off 3 bases at V and 1 base at J, with 9 bases between the two ends. The CDR3 spans 14 residues. The CDR3 is CSARVGVNTGELFF. The CDR3 region has the DNA TGCAGTGCTAGGGTCGGGGTGAACACCGGGGAGCTGTTTTTT.

The chain has TRBV5-1 and TRBJ2-5; D gene uncertain. Per the germline V gene, CDR1 is SGHRS and CDR2 is YFSETQ. The V and J ends lost 1 base and 0 bases respectively, with 10 bases between them. The CDR3 is 15 residues long. CDR3 protein: CASSLYSAYQETQYF. CDR3 in DNA: TGCGCCAGCAGCTTGTACAGCGCTTACCAAGAGACCCAGTACTTC.

The CDR3 protein is CASSLGGNAYEQYF. The CDR3 coding sequence is TGTGCCAGCAGCTTGGGGGGTAATGCCTACGAGCAGTACTTC. The rearrangement uses TRBV5-6 and TRBJ2-7, with D uncertain. Germline V gene lookup returns CDR1 SGHDT and CDR2 YYEEEE. The CDR3 is 14 amino acids. V shed 0 bases and J shed 2 bases, with 9 bases lying between them.

This clonotype was counted only a few times. The chain has TRBV20-1 and TRBJ1-1; D is unclear. Per germline, CDR1 DFQATT and CDR2 SNEGSKA (reference sequence). Trimming left V 3 bases short and J 10 bases short, with 12 bases between. The CDR3 loop spans 11 amino acids. Written as DNA, the CDR3 is TGCAGTGCTAGCAGCTCCCGCGCAGCTTTCTTT. This encodes CSASSSRAAFF.

This chain links TRBV12-3 or TRBV12-4 with TRBJ2-1; D is unclear. Trimming took 5 bases from V and 6 from J, leaving 20 bases between them. CDR3 length: 16 residues. The CDR3, as DNA: TGTGCCAGCAGTCTCCACCCGGCCGTTACCGGCAATGAGCAGTTCTTC. It translates to CASSLHPAVTGNEQFF.

This clonotype was found a few times. V usage is TRBV5-6 and J usage is TRBJ2-1, with TRBD2 identical over 9 bases. CDR3 length: 16 residues. V shed 4 bases, J shed 6 bases, and the junction held 11 bases outside the gene matches. Germline V gives CDR1 SGHDT, CDR2 YYEEEE. CDR3 region: CASSMDAGGLINEQFF. For the CDR3, the DNA is TGTGCCAGCAGCATGGACGCGGGAGGGCTGATCAATGAGCAGTTCTTC.

This clonotype turned up a few times. This sequence joins TRBV15 and TRBJ1-1; D is perhaps TRBD1 (5 bases). Germline loops: CDR1 LNHNV, CDR2 YYDKDF (reference sequence). V was trimmed by 3 bases and J by 3 bases, leaving 26 bases between them. CDR3 size: 19 residues. In DNA form, the CDR3 reads TGTGCCACCAGCAGGACCAGGAGGGGAGGGGCGGGGAATGACACTGAAGCTTTCTTT. Its protein is CATSRTRRGGAGNDTEAFF.

The chain has TRBV5-6 and TRBJ1-3; D possibly corresponds to TRBD1 (5 bases). Trimming removed 1 base from V and 8 bases from J, with 22 bases in between. This CDR3 has 17 residues. CDR1 is SGHDT, CDR2 YYEEEE, per germline. DNA for the CDR3: TGTGCCAGCAGCTTGTGGGGGAAGTTGAGGCCCGGGGACACCATATATTTT. Its translation: CASSLWGKLRPGDTIYF.

This clonotype was seen only a few times. This chain uses TRBV7-2 with TRBJ1-1; 7 positions match TRBD1. V lost 5 bases and J lost 4; bases outside the gene matches: 10. Germline V gene data show CDR1 as SGHTA and CDR2 as FQGNSA. This CDR3 has 15 amino acids. This chain's CDR3 is CASSPTTGPRTEAFF. In DNA, the CDR3 is TGTGCCAGCAGCCCTACGACAGGGCCGCGCACTGAAGCTTTCTTT. Together with reference TRBV7-2 and TRBJ1-1, the CDR3 gives the full variable domain: GAGVSQSPSNKVTEKGKDVELRCDPISGHTALYWYRQSLGQGLEFLIYFQGNSAPDKSGLPSDRFSAERTGGSVSTLTIQRTQQEDSAVYLCASSPTTGPRTEAFFGQGTRLTVV.

The rearrangement links TRBV25-1 to TRBJ2-2; D perhaps matches TRBD1 (6 bases). Trimming cost V 6 bases and J 7 bases, with 12 bases left between them. The CDR3 totals 13 residues. Germline loops: CDR1 MGHDK, CDR2 SYGVNS. The DNA of the CDR3 is TGTGCCAGCAGCCACAGGGCGGTCGGGGAGCTGTTTTTT. As protein: CASSHRAVGELFF.

The chain has TRBV20-1 and TRBJ1-5, with D uncertain. The CDR3 loop spans 12 amino acids. The V end was cut by 5 bases, the J end by 3 bases, with 8 bases between. Germline V gene sequence: CDR1 DFQATT, CDR2 SNEGSKA (reference sequence). CDR3 nucleotide sequence: TGCAGTGCTCGCCCGCCCAATCAGCCCCAGCATTTT. It encodes CSARPPNQPQHF.

V and J are TRBV6-1 and TRBJ2-5; 9 bases fit TRBD2. In germline, CDR1 is MNHNS, CDR2 SASEGT. This CDR3 spans 15 amino acids. Unmatched junction bases numbered 9, after V lost 7 bases and J lost 3 bases. The DNA for the CDR3 is TGTGCCAGCAATGCCGGACTAGCGAGGAAAGAGACCCAGTACTTC. It specifies CASNAGLARKETQYF.

This clonotype was observed many times. The rearrangement joins TRBV29-1 to TRBJ2-5; possibly TRBD2 for D (6 bases). CDR3 size: 14 residues. Trimming took off 3 bases at V and 2 bases at J, with 13 bases between the two ends. Germline V gene data show CDR1 as SQVTM and CDR2 as ANQGSEA. The CDR3 protein is CSVDGGLTQETQYF. CDR3 DNA sequence: TGCAGCGTTGATGGGGGACTTACGCAAGAGACCCAGTACTTC.

This clonotype has a handful of counts. The chain employs TRBV4-2 and TRBJ2-1, with unresolved D. This CDR3 is 14 amino acids long. Trimming left V 2 bases short and J 6 bases short, with 11 bases between. Germline CDR1 reads LGHNA; CDR2 reads YNFKEQ. CDR3 loop: CASSQSAGTNEQFF. The DNA of the CDR3 is TGTGCCAGCAGCCAATCCGCCGGCACCAATGAGCAGTTCTTC.

J is TRBJ2-2 and V is TRBV11-2; 11 bases line up with TRBD2. With 5 bases clipped from V and 6 bases from J, the junction kept 2 bases outside the gene matches. The CDR3 loop spans 14 amino acids. The germline V gene encodes CDR1 SGHAT and CDR2 FQNNGV. The CDR3 loop is CASSGLAGPGELFF. In DNA, the CDR3 is TGTGCCAGCAGCGGACTAGCGGGCCCCGGGGAGCTGTTTTTT.

On this clonotype itself: An end of the junction differs from the germline gene, which may be a read error. CDR3 DNA sequence: TGCGCCAGCAGTGAGTCCCACAGGGGACTGAACTTT. Translating it yields CASSESHRGLNF. The chain joins TRBV10-2 to TRBJ1-6; 7 nucleotides agree with TRBD1. Germline CDR1 reads WSHSY; CDR2 reads SAAADI. The CDR3 spans 12 residues.

The chain joins TRBV7-9 to TRBJ2-5; D might be TRBD1 (6 bases). V lost 5 bases and J lost 5, with 24 bases in between. CDR3 length: 17 amino acids. Germline CDR1 reads SEHNR; CDR2 reads FQNEAQ (reference sequence). The CDR3 spells CASSLGAGNYHGETQYF. The CDR3, as DNA: TGTGCCAGCAGCCTGGGGGCAGGGAACTACCATGGGGAGACCCAGTACTTC.

This clonotype occurred once. A read error may produce the germline difference seen at one junction end. V and J are TRBV9 and TRBJ2-1; D remains ambiguous. This CDR3 region has 15 residues. Germline CDR1 reads SGDLS; CDR2 reads YYNGEE. CDR3: CASSVGQHRGNEHFF. CDR3 in DNA: TGTGCCAGCAGCGTAGGGCAGCATCGTGGCAATGAGCATTTCTTC.

This clonotype turned up a few times. V is TRBV5-5 and J is TRBJ1-5; D not certain. Germline V gene data show CDR1 as SGHKS and CDR2 as YYEKEE (reference sequence). V lost 7 bases and J 0 bases, leaving 17 bases between the germline ends. The CDR3 extends over 16 amino acids. CDR3 in amino acids: CASSPWVSNSNQPQHF. In DNA, the CDR3 is TGTGCCAGCTCCCCTTGGGTTTCGAATAGCAATCAGCCCCAGCATTTT. The full variable domain, in which reference TRBV5-5 and TRBJ1-5 provide the parts outside the CDR3, is DAGVTQSPTHLIKTRGQQVTLRCSPISGHKSVSWYQQVLGQGPQFIFQYYEKEERGRGNFPDRFSARQFPNYSSELNVNALLLGDSALYLCASSPWVSNSNQPQHFGDGTRLSIL.

The chain is built from TRBV20-1 and TRBJ1-1; possibly TRBD1 for D (6 bases). Trimming left V 1 base short and J 7 bases short, with 16 bases between. From germline, CDR1 is DFQATT and CDR2 SNEGSKA (reference sequence). This CDR3 region has 14 residues. CDR3 coding DNA: TGCAGTGCTAGAGGCTTAGGGGGGCCTCTTGAAGCTTTCTTT. It yields the protein CSARGLGGPLEAFF.

This clonotype was picked up a small number of times. The chain links TRBV12-3 or TRBV12-4 to TRBJ2-3; D is uncertain. Trimming stripped 1 base from V and 2 bases from J, with 13 bases between. The CDR3 extends over 16 amino acids. The CDR3 sequence is CASSLGRLRYTDTQYF. The CDR3, as DNA: TGTGCCAGCAGTTTAGGCAGGTTGAGGTACACAGATACGCAGTATTTT.